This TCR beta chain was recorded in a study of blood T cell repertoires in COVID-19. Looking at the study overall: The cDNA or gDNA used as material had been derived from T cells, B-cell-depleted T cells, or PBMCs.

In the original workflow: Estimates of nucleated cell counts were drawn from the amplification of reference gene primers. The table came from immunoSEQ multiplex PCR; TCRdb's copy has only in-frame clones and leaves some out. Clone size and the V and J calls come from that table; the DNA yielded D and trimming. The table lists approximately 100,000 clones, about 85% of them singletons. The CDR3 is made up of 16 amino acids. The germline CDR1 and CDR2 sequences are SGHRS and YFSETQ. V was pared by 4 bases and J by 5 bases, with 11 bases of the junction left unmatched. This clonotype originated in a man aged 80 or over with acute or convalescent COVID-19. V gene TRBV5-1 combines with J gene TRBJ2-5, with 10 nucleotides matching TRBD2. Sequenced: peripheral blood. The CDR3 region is CASSKSSGSVRETQYF. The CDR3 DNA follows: TGCGCCAGCAGCAAATCTAGCGGGAGTGTACGGGAGACCCAGTACTTC.